Listed below are T cell receptor beta chains from one sample, sequenced in a study of early T cells in non-severe SARS-CoV-2 infection. TCRdb itself ran the 5' RACE reads through MiXCR, one entry per CDR3 protein. The sample has under 85,000 distinct CDR3 sequences, 10% to 12% seen once; the top ten hold 4.5% to 7%. The material was whole blood, obtained at baseline. The receptors come from an adult who was a healthcare worker with PCR-confirmed SARS-CoV-2 infection or an uninfected control (not recorded which). Each CDR3 is given with its conserved first and last residue. A D gene is named only where the DNA matches it firmly. Expanded clones are given a class, and other clones once, few, many or no size at all.

v_call	j_call	d_call	clone_size	cdr3_aa
TRBV11-2	TRBJ1-1	.	.	CASSLAGMNTEAFF
TRBV7-2	TRBJ2-5	TRBD1	.	CASSYGQGKETQYF
TRBV7-9	TRBJ2-5	TRBD1	few	CASSLMTGEETQYF
TRBV6-2/TRBV6-3	TRBJ2-3	.	few	CASSYKGGTDTQYF
TRBV12-3/TRBV12-4	TRBJ2-7	TRBD2	few	CASRRLAGDGEQYF
TRBV5-1	TRBJ2-7	TRBD1	few	CASSLEGAPYEQYF
TRBV20-1	TRBJ2-7	.	.	CSASSRTNPYEQYF
TRBV11-2	TRBJ1-6	.	many	CASSLLLKYNSPLHF
TRBV29-1	TRBJ1-2	.	once	CSVEVAGRLYGYTF
TRBV20-1	TRBJ2-5	.	.	CSARGQQETQYF
TRBV12-3/TRBV12-4	TRBJ2-1	TRBD2	.	CASKELAGLNEQFF